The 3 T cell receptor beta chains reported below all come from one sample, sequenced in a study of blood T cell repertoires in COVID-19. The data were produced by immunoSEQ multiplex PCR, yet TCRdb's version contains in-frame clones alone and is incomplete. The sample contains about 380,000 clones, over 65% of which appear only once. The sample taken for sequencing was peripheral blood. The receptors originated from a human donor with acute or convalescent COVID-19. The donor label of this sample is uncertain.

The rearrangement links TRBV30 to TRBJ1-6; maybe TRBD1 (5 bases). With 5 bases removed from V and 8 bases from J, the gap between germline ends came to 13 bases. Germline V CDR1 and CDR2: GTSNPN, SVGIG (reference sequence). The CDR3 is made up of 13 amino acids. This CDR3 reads CAWRRDDYSPLHF. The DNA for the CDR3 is TGTGCCTGGCGGAGGGACGACTATTCACCCCTCCACTTT. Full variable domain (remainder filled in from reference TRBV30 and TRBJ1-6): SQTIHQWPATLVQPVGSPLSLECTVEGTSNPNLYWYRQAAGRGLQLLFYSVGIGQISSEVPQNLSASRPQDRQFILSSKKLLLSDSGFYLCAWRRDDYSPLHFGNGTRLTVT.

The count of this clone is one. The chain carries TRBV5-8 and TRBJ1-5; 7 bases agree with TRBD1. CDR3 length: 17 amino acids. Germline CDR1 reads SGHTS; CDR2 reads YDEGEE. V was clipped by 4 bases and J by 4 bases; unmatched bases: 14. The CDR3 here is CASSPYQTGIRNQPQHF. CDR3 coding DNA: TGTGCCAGCAGCCCCTACCAGACAGGGATAAGAAATCAGCCCCAGCATTTT.

The CDR3 spells CASSSRRDRPYF. CDR3 bases: TGTGCCAGCAGCTCGCGGAGGGACCGTCCGTATTTT. This chain joins TRBV3-1 (or the pseudogene TRBV3-2) and TRBJ2-3, with a possible D match to TRBD2 (6 bases). CDR1 is LGHDT, CDR2 YNNKEL, per germline (reference sequence). V lost 5 bases to trimming and J lost 14 bases, with 17 bases between them. CDR3 length: 12 residues.